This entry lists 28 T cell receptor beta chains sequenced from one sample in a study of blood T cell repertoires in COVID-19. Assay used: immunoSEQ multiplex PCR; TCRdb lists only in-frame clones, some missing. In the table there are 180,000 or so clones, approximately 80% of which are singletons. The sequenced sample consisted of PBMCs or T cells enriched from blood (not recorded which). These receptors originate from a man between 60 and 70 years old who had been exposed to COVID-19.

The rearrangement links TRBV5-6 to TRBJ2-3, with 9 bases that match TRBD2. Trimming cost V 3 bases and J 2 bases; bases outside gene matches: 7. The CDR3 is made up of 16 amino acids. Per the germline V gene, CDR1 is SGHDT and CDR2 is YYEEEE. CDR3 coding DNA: TGTGCCAGCAGCTACCTAGCGGGGACGATCACAGATACGCAGTATTTT. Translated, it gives CASSYLAGTITDTQYF.

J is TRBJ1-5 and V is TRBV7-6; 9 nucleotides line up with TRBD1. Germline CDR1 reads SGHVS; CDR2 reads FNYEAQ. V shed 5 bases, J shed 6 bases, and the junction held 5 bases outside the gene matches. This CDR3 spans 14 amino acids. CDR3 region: CASSLGTGSQPQHF. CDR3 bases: TGTGCCAGCAGCCTAGGGACAGGGAGTCAGCCCCAGCATTTT.

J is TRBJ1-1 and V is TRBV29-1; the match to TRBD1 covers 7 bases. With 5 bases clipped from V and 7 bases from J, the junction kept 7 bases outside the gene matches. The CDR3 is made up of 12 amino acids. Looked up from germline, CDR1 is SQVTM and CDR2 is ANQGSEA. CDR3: CSVLNPGGEAFF. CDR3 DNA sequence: TGCAGCGTTTTGAACCCAGGGGGTGAAGCTTTCTTT.

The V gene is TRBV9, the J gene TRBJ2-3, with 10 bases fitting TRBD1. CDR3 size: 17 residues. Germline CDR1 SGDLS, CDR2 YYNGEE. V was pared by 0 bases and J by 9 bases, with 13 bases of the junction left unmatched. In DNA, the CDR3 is TGTGCCAGCAGCGTAGGGGGGACAGGGGTCGCGATGGGGACGCAGTATTTT. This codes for CASSVGGTGVAMGTQYF.

The CDR3 region is CASSPNGGDTGELFF. The CDR3 bases are TGTGCCAGCAGCCCCAACGGGGGAGACACCGGGGAGCTGTTTTTT. The rearrangement joins TRBV7-3 to TRBJ2-2, with a weak D call TRBD2 (6 bases). Germline assignment: CDR1 SGHTA and CDR2 FQGTGA. The CDR3 has 15 residues. V was trimmed by 5 bases and J by 3 bases, leaving 13 bases between them.

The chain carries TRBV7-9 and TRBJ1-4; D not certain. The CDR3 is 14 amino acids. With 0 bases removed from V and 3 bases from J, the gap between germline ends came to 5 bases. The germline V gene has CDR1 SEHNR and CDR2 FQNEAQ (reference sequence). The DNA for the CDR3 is TGTGCCAGCAGCTTAGCACAGCCTAATGAAAAACTGTTTTTT. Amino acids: CASSLAQPNEKLFF. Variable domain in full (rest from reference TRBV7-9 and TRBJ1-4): DTGVSQNPRHKITKRGQNVTFRCDPISEHNRLYWYRQTLGQGPEFLTYFQNEAQLEKSRLLSDRFSAERPKGSFSTLEIQRTEQGDSAMYLCASSLAQPNEKLFFGSGTQLSVL.

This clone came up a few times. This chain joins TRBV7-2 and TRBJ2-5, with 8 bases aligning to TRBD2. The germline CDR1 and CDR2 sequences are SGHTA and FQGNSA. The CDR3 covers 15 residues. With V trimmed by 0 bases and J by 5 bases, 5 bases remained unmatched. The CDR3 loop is CASSLAPGGVETQYF. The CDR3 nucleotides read TGTGCCAGCAGCTTAGCACCGGGGGGGGTGGAGACCCAGTACTTC.

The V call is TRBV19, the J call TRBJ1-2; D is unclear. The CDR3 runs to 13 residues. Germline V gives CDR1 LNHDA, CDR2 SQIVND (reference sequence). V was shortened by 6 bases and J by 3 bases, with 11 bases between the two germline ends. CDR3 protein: CASSNPVDYGYTF. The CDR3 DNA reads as TGTGCCAGTAGCAATCCGGTCGACTATGGCTACACCTTC.

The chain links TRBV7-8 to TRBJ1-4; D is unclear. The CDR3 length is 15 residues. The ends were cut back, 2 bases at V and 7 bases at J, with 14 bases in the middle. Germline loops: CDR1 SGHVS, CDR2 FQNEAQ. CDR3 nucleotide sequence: TGTGCCAGCAGCTTACCGGCTGCGGCAGCTGAAAAACTGTTTTTT. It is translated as CASSLPAAAAEKLFF.

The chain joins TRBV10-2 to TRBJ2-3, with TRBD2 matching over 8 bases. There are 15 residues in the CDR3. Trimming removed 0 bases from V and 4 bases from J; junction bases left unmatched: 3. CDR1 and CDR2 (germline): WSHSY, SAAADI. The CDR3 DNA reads TGCGCCAGCAGTGAGTCCGGGACTAGATCAGATACGCAGTATTTT. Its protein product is CASSESGTRSDTQYF.

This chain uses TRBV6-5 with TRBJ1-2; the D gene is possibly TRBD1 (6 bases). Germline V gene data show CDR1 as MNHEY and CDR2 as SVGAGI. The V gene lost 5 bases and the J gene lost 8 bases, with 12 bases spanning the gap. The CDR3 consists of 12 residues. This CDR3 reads CASSPGGLGYTF. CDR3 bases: TGTGCCAGCAGTCCGGGGGGCCTCGGCTACACCTTC.

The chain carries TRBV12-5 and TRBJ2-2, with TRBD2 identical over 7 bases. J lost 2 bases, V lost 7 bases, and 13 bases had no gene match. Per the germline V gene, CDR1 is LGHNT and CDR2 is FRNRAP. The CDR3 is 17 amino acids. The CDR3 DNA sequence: TGTGCTAGTGTCGCTCACTGGCCGGGAGGAAACACCGGGGAGCTGTTTTTT. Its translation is CASVAHWPGGNTGELFF.

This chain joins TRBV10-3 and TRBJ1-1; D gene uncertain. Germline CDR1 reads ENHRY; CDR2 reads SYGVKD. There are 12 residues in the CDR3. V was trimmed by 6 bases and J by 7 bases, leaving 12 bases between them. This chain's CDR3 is CAISSTKNEAFF. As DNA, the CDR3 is TGTGCCATCAGCTCGACTAAGAATGAAGCTTTCTTT.

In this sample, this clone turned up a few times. In DNA, the CDR3 is TGCGCCAGCAGCCCGAACAACCGGGAGGGCTATGGCTACACCTTC. This translates into CASSPNNREGYGYTF. The chain carries TRBV5-1 and TRBJ1-2; D is unclear. This CDR3 region has 15 residues. Germline V CDR1 and CDR2: SGHRS, YFSETQ. Trimming took off 4 bases at V and 4 bases at J, with 17 bases between the two ends.

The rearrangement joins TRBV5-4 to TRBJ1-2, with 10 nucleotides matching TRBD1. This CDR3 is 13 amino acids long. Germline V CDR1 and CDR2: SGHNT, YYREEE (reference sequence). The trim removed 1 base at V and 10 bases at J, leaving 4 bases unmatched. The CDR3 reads CASSLKGQGLYTF. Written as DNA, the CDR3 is TGTGCCAGCAGCTTGAAGGGACAGGGGCTCTACACCTTC. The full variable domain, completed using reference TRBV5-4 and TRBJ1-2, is ETGVTQSPTHLIKTRGQQVTLRCSSQSGHNTVSWYQQALGQGPQFIFQYYREEENGRGNFPPRFSGLQFPNYSSELNVNALELDDSALYLCASSLKGQGLYTFGSGTRLTVV.

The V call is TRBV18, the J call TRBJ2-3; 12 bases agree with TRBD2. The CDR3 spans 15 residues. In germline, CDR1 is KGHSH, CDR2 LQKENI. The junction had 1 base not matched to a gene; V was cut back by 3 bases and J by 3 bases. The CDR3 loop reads CASSPTSGRTDTQYF. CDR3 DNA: TGTGCCAGCTCACCCACTAGCGGGAGGACAGATACGCAGTATTTT.

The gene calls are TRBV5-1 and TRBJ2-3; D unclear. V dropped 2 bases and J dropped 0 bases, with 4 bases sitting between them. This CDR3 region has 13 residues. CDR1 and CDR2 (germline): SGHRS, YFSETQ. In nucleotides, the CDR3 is TGCGCCAGCAGCTTCCAGAGCACAGATACGCAGTATTTT. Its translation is CASSFQSTDTQYF. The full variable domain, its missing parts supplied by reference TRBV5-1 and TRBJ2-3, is KAGVTQTPRYLIKTRGQQVTLSCSPISGHRSVSWYQQTPGQGLQFLFEYFSETQRNKGNFPGRFSGRQFSNSRSEMNVSTLELGDSALYLCASSFQSTDTQYFGPGTRLTVL.

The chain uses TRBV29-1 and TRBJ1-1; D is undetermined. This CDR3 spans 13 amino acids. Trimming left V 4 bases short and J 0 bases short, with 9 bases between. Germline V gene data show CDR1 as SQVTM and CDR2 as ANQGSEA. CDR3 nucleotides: TGCAGCGTTGCCCCCGGTTTGAACACTGAAGCTTTCTTT. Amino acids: CSVAPGLNTEAFF. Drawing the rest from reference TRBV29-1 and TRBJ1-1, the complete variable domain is SAVISQKPSRDICQRGTSLTIQCQVDSQVTMMFWYRQQPGQSLTLIATANQGSEATYESGFVIDKFPISRPNLTFSTLTVSNMSPEDSSIYLCSVAPGLNTEAFFGQGTRLTVV.

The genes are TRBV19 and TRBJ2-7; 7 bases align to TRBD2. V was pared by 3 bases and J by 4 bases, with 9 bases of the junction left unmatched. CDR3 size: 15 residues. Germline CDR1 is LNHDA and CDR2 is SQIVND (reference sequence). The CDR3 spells CASSIAGDRSYEQYF. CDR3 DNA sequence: TGTGCCAGTAGTATCGCGGGAGATCGGTCGTACGAGCAGTACTTC.

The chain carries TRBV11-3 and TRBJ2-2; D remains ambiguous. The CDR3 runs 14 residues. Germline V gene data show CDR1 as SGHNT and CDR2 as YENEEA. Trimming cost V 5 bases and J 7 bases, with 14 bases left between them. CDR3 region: CASSRLGSGGELFF. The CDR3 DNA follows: TGTGCCAGCAGCCGGCTGGGCTCCGGCGGGGAGCTGTTTTTT.

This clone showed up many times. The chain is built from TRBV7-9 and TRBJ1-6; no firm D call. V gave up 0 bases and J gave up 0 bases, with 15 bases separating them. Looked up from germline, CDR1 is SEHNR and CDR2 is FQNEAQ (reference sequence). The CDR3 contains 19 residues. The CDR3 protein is CASSLAEDFLSSYNSPLHF. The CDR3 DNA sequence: TGTGCCAGCAGCTTAGCTGAAGACTTCTTGAGCTCCTATAATTCACCCCTCCACTTT. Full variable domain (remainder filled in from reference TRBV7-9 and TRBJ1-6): DTGVSQNPRHKITKRGQNVTFRCDPISEHNRLYWYRQTLGQGPEFLTYFQNEAQLEKSRLLSDRFSAERPKGSFSTLEIQRTEQGDSAMYLCASSLAEDFLSSYNSPLHFGNGTRLTVT.

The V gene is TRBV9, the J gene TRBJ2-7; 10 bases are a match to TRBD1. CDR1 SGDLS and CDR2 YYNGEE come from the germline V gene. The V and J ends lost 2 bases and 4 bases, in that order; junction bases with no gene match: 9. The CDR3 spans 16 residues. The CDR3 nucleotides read TGTGCCAGCAGCGTTTCGGGACAGGGGCCTCCATACGAGCAGTACTTC. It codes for CASSVSGQGPPYEQYF.

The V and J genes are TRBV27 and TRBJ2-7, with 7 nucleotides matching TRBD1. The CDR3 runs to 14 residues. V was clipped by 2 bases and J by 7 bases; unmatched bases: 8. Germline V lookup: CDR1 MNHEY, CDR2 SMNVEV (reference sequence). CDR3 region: CASSLTGRGSEQYF. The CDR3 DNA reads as TGTGCCAGCAGTTTAACAGGCAGGGGGAGTGAGCAGTACTTC.

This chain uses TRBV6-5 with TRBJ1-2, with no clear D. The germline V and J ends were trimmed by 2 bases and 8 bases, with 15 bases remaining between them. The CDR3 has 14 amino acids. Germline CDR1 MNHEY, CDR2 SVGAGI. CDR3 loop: CASSYGREALGYTF. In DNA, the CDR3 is TGTGCCAGCAGTTACGGTCGGGAAGCGTTGGGCTACACCTTC.

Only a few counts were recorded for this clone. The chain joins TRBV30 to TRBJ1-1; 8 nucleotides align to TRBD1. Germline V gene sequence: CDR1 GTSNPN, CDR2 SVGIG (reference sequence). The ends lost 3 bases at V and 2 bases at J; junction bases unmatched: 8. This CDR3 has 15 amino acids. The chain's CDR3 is CAWSGIQGVNTEAFF. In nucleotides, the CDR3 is TGTGCCTGGAGCGGCATACAGGGGGTCAACACTGAAGCTTTCTTT.

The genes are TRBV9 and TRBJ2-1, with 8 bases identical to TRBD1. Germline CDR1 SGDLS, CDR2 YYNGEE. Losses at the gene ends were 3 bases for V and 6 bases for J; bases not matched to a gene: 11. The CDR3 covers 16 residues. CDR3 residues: CASSAISGGGINEQFF. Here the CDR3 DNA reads TGTGCCAGCAGCGCGATCTCAGGGGGCGGCATCAATGAGCAGTTCTTC.

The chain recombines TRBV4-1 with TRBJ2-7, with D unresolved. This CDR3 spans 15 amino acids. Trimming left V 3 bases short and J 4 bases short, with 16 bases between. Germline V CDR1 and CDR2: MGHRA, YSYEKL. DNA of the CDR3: TGCGCCAGCAGCCACGGGTCGCTCAAAGGTTACGAGCAGTACTTC. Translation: CASSHGSLKGYEQYF.

The CDR3 DNA sequence: TGTGCCAGCAGAGGGGGCGGCATTCAAGAGACCCAGTACTTC. Translating it yields CASRGGGIQETQYF. J is TRBJ2-5 and V is TRBV5-4, with TRBD1 matching 7 bases. V was clipped by 5 bases and J by 2 bases; unmatched bases: 6. CDR3 length: 14 residues. Germline V gene lookup returns CDR1 SGHNT and CDR2 YYREEE (reference sequence).